A selection of T cell receptor beta chains follows, all from one sample in a study of cytomegalovirus exposure and HLA in healthy donors. Clones were read by immunoSEQ multiplex PCR, and TCRdb kept only the in-frame ones, dropping some. The table lists around 130,000 clones, over 75% of them singletons. Sequences were obtained from PBMCs. These TCRs come from a young woman in good health and CMV-seronegative. The conserved cysteine and the conserved F or W are not part of the CDR3 here.

CDR3: ASSETGVYGYT
V: TRBV2
J: TRBJ1-2

CDR3: ASSKRGGGHTEAF
V: TRBV6-1
J: TRBJ1-1

CDR3: ASSYNWGAGGTDTQY
V: TRBV5-1
J: TRBJ2-3

CDR3: ASSPREPEAF
V: TRBV18
J: TRBJ1-1

CDR3: ASSRQGSTGELF
V: TRBV2
J: TRBJ2-2

CDR3: ASSQVGARVEAF
V: TRBV4-3
J: TRBJ1-1

CDR3: ASASRDIKNIQY
V: TRBV6-5
J: TRBJ2-4

CDR3: ASSPGQPNSPLH
V: TRBV18
J: TRBJ1-6

CDR3: ASSPGVGRWGADTQY
V: TRBV7-8
J: TRBJ2-3

CDR3: ASSVASGGSWTDTQY
V: TRBV6-1
J: TRBJ2-3

CDR3: ASSRDRGYGYT
V: TRBV6-5
J: TRBJ1-2

CDR3: ASSPDRGYEQY
V: TRBV11-2
J: TRBJ2-7

CDR3: ASSPGQGPTYEQY
V: TRBV4-1
J: TRBJ2-7

CDR3: ASSHHLLGQGDGEQF
V: TRBV4-3
J: TRBJ2-1

CDR3: ASRAGGQGMNTEAF
V: TRBV2
J: TRBJ1-1

CDR3: ASRFMGRGGLNTEAF
V: TRBV11-2
J: TRBJ1-1

CDR3: ASSSTSLAGVSYNEQF
V: TRBV7-9
J: TRBJ2-1

CDR3: ASGTPTSGREEQY
V: TRBV6-6
J: TRBJ2-7

CDR3: ATALTGGFGEKLF
V: TRBV6-1
J: TRBJ1-4

CDR3: ASSLVEGGYEQY
V: TRBV7-2
J: TRBJ2-7

CDR3: ASGRGNSYYGYT
V: TRBV2
J: TRBJ1-2

CDR3: ASSSFQGATEAF
V: TRBV2
J: TRBJ1-1

CDR3: AWSGAPNTEAF
V: TRBV30
J: TRBJ1-1

CDR3: ASSIGRGSYEQY
V: TRBV4-1
J: TRBJ2-7

CDR3: ATRVGSNYGYT
V: TRBV19
J: TRBJ1-2

CDR3: ASSVTGSEKLF
V: TRBV9
J: TRBJ1-4

CDR3: ASSQPGQGNFGYT
V: TRBV4-2
J: TRBJ1-2